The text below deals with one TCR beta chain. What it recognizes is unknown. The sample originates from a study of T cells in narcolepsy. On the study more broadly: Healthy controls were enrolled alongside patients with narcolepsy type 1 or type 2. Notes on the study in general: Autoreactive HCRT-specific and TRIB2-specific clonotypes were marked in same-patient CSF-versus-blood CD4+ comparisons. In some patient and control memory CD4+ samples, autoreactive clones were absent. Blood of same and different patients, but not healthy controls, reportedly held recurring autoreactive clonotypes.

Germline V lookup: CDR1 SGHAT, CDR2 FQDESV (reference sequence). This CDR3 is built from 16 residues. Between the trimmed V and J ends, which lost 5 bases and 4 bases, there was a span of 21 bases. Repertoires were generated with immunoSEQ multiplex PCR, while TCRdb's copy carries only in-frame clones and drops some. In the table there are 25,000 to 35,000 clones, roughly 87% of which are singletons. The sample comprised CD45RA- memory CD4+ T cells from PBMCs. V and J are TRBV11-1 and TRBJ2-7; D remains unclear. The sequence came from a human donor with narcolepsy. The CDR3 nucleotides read TGTGCCAGCAGCGCCGGAGACGGAACGTCCTTTTACGAGCAGTACTTC. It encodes CASSAGDGTSFYEQYF.